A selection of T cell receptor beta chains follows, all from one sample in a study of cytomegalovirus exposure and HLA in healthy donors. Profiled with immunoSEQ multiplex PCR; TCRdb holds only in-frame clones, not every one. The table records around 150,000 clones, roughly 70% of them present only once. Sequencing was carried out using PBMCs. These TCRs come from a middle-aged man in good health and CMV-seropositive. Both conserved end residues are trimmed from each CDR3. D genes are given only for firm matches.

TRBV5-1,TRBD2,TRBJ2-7,ASSFLAGGQDEQY
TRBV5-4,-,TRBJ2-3,ASSLESTQY
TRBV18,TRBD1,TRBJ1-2,ASSPDREGYT
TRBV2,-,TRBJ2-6,ATTKTGDYSGANVLT
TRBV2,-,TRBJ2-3,ASGGQTFTDTQY
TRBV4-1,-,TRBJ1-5,ASSQAAGPQPQH
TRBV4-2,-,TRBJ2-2,ASSQRPGELF
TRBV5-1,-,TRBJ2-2,ASSMTGPNTGELF
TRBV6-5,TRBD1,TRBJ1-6,ASSYRQGVSPLH
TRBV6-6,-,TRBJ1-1,ASSSTPYSEAF
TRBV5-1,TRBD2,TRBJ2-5,ASSYGGGQETQY
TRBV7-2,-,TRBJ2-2,ASSLEWGQTNTGELF
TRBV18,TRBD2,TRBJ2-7,ASSPLGGGDLSYEQY
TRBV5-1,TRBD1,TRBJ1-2,ASSPVTGGDYGYT
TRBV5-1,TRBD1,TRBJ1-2,ASRGTGGSYGYT
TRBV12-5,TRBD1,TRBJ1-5,ASGPGGRQPQH
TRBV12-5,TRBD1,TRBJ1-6,ASGPGQGYSPLH
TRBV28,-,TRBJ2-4,ASSSVGGARQNIQY
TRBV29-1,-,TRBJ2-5,SVAGEETQY
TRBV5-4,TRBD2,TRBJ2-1,ASSTPLAGGPNEQF
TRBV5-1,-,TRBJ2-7,ASSLAASGTSYEQY
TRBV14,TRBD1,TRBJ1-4,ASSPGQGGEKLF
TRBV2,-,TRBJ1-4,ASATEGEKLF